The entry below gives a single T cell receptor beta chain sequence along with its context. The assay was immunoSEQ multiplex PCR, and TCRdb's table has in-frame clones only and misses some. This table has 110,000 or so clones, about 85% appearing once. This entry is derived from a study of blood T cell repertoires in COVID-19. The sample comprised peripheral blood. The receptor comes from a human donor in a cohort sampled during active COVID-19.

The CDR3 sequence: CAWSDRPTGEQYF. The CDR3 bases are TGTGCCTGGAGTGACAGGCCTACGGGCGAGCAGTACTTC. The gene calls are TRBV30 and TRBJ2-7; possible D gene TRBD1, 5 bases. The CDR3 covers 13 residues. V lost 1 base to trimming and J lost 6 bases, with 13 bases between them. Germline V gives CDR1 GTSNPN, CDR2 SVGIG (reference sequence).